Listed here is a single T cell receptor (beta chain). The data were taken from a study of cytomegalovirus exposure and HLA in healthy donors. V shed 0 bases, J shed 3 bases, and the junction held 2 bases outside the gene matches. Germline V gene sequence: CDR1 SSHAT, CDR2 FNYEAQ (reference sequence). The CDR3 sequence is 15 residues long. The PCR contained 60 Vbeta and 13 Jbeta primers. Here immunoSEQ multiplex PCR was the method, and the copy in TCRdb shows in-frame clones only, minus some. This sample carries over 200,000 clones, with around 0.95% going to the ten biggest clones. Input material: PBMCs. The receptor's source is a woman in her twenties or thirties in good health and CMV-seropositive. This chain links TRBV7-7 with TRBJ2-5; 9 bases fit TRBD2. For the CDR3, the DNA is TGTGCCAGCAGCTTAGCGCGGACTAGCGAAGAGACCCAGTACTTC. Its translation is CASSLARTSEETQYF. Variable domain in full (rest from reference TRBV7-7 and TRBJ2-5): GAGVSQSPRYKVTKRGQDVTLRCDPISSHATLYWYQQALGQGPEFLTYFNYEAQPDKSGLPSDRFSAERPEGSISTLTIQRTEQRDSAMYRCASSLARTSEETQYFGPGTRLLVL.